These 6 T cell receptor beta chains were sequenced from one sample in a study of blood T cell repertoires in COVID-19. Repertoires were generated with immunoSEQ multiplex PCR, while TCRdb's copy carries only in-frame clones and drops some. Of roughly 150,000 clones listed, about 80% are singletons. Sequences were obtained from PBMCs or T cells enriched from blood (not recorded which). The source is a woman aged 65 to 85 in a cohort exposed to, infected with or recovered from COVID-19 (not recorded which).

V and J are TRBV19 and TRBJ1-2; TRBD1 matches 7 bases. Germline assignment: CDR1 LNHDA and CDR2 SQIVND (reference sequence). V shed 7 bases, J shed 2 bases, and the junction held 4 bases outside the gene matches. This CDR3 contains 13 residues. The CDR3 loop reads CASTWGQNYGYTF. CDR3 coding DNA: TGTGCCAGTACCTGGGGACAGAACTATGGCTACACCTTC.

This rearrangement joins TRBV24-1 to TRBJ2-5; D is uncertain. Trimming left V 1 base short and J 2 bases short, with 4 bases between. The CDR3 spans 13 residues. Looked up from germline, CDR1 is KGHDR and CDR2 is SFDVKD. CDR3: CATSDFLQETQYF. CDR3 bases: TGTGCCACCAGTGATTTTCTACAAGAGACCCAGTACTTC.

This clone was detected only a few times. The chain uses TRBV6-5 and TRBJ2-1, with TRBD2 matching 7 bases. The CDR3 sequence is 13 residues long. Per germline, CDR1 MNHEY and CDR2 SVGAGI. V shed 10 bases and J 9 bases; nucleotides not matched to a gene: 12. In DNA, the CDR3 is TGTGCCACCACATCGGGGGGAAGGGTTGAGCAGTTCTTC. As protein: CATTSGGRVEQFF.

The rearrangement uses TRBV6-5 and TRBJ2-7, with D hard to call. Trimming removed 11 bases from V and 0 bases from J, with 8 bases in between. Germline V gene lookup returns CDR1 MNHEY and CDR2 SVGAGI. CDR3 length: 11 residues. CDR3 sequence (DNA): TGTGCCGCAGTCAGCTCCTACGAGCAGTACTTC. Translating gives CAAVSSYEQYF.

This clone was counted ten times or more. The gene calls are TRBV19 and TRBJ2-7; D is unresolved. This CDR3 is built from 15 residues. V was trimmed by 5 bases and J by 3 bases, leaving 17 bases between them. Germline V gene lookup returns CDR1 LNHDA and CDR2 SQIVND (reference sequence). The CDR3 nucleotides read TGTGCCAGTAGTTTCCAGAGGCACCGAGGCTACGAGCAGTACTTC. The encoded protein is CASSFQRHRGYEQYF.

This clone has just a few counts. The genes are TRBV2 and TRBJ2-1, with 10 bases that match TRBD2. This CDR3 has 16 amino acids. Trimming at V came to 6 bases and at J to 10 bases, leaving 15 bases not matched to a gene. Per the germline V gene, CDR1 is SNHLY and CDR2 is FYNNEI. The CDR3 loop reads CASSGRAGGGLEEQFF. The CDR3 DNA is TGTGCCAGCAGCGGTAGAGCGGGAGGGGGTCTTGAGGAGCAGTTCTTC.